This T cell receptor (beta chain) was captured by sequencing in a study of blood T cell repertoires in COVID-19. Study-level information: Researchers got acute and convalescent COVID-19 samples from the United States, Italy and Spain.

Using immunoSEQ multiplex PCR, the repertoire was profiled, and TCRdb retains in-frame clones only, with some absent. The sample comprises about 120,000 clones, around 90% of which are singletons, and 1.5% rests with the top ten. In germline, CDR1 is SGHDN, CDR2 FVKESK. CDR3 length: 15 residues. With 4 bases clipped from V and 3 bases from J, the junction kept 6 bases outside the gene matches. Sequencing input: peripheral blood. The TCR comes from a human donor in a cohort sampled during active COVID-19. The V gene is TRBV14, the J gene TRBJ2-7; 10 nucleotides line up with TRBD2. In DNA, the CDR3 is TGTGCCAGCAGCCCCGGGACTAGCGAGAACTACGAGCAGTACTTC. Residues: CASSPGTSENYEQYF.